The rows below give T cell receptor beta chains drawn from one sample of a study of blood T cell repertoires in COVID-19. Some clones are missing from TCRdb's copy, which holds only in-frame ones; the method was immunoSEQ multiplex PCR. Among fewer than 150,000 clones, 70% to 90% were seen once, and the ten largest hold roughly 4.4%. Sequencing was carried out using peripheral blood. The receptors were gathered from a woman in her forties or fifties with acute or convalescent COVID-19. The conserved cysteine and the conserved F or W are not part of the CDR3 here. The order of the fields is CDR3 protein, V gene, J gene.

ASSENGDYEQY,TRBV2,TRBJ2-7
ASSEPGAMGTQY,TRBV25-1,TRBJ2-3
ASSPRTVDYSNQPQH,TRBV28,TRBJ1-5
ASSALGKVGTEAF,TRBV21-1,TRBJ1-1
ASSQGGRQGDGYT,TRBV14,TRBJ1-2
ASGRPNYGYT,TRBV6-5,TRBJ1-2
ASSNLLAGNYNEQF,TRBV6-2/TRBV6-3,TRBJ2-1
ASSQREWGTDTQY,TRBV9,TRBJ2-3
ASNRGQETQY,TRBV25-1,TRBJ2-5
ASTVNTEAF,TRBV19,TRBJ1-1
ASSTRTGTDTQY,TRBV11-1,TRBJ2-3
ASSLQGKDTQY,TRBV12-3/TRBV12-4,TRBJ2-3
ASSQTDGGADEQY,TRBV3-1/TRBV3-2,TRBJ2-7
SVRVGAASYGYT,TRBV29-1,TRBJ1-2
ASSPTVNTEAF,TRBV12-3/TRBV12-4,TRBJ1-1
SVEDPPVNNEQF,TRBV29-1,TRBJ2-1